This T cell receptor beta chain was found in a study of blood T cell repertoires in COVID-19. Study context: There were acute and convalescent COVID-19 samples, and they came from the United States, Italy and Spain. The cDNA or gDNA used as material had been derived from T cells, B-cell-depleted T cells, or PBMCs.

This clone was found a few times. The authors' processing: Estimated nucleated cell counts came from reference gene primer amplification. Clones were read by immunoSEQ multiplex PCR, and TCRdb kept only the in-frame ones, dropping some. V and J calls and clone size are as listed in that table; D and trimming were resolved from the DNA. This sample carries under 300,000 clones, around four fifths of them seen once, and the ten largest clones take around 4.1%. This TCR came from a woman aged 40 to 50 with active or convalescent COVID-19. Sequencing was carried out using peripheral blood.

The CDR3 DNA is TGCAGCGCCGACCAACGGGACAGGTGGAACTACACCTTC. It translates to CSADQRDRWNYTF. The chain links TRBV29-1 to TRBJ1-2; 8 positions match TRBD1. This CDR3 comprises 13 residues. The trim removed 7 bases at V and 10 bases at J, leaving 14 bases unmatched. Per the germline V gene, CDR1 is SQVTM and CDR2 is ANQGSEA.